This TCR beta chain was captured in a study of identical twins. Through template switching, a universal primer site was introduced, and the cDNA contained unique molecular identifiers. Via MiXCR, TCRdb re-called the 5' RACE reads, giving one row per CDR3 protein. The sample records around 100,000 distinct CDR3 sequences, roughly 6% being singletons. This clonotype was seen repeatedly, ten times or more. The CDR3 runs 13 residues. CDR1 and CDR2 (germline): SGHRS, YFSETQ. With 0 bases removed from V and 12 bases from J, the gap between germline ends came to 13 bases. Healthy Caucasians made up all donors.

V gene TRBV5-1 combines with J gene TRBJ2-1; no definite D call. This clonotype was obtained from a woman aged 45-65 years in good health. The sample comprised memory T cells sorted from blood. CDR3 amino acids: CASSLAVISGQFF. The CDR3 nucleotides read TGCGCCAGCAGCTTGGCTGTAATATCGGGGCAGTTCTTC.